The rows below give T cell receptor beta chains drawn from one sample of a study of T cells in Graves' hyperthyroidism and ophthalmopathy. TCRdb re-analysed the multiplex PCR reads in MiXCR, keeping a single row per CDR3 protein. The data contain 250,000 to 300,000 distinct CDR3 sequences, about an eighth of them singletons. Sample: blood. The receptors were sampled from a woman aged 25 to 39 with Graves' hyperthyroidism that later progressed to Graves' ophthalmopathy. Both conserved end residues are part of each CDR3. Each record gives: J gene, D gene, V gene, clone size, CDR3 DNA, CDR3 protein. A D gene is named only where the DNA matches it firmly. Rows give clone size only sometimes, using once, few, many, or a class for an expanded clone.

J: TRBJ1-5
D: -
V: TRBV7-9
size: -
DNA: TGTGCCAGCAGCTTCTTAGGGGGAGGGTATCAGCCCCAGCATTTT
CDR3: CASSFLGGGYQPQHF

J: TRBJ1-1
D: -
V: TRBV7-8
size: -
DNA: TGTGCCAGCAGCTTAGATCGGAACACTGAAGGTTTCTTT
CDR3: CASSLDRNTEGFF

J: TRBJ1-1
D: -
V: TRBV30
size: many
DNA: TGTGCCTCGACGACAGCGGTGAACACTGAAGCTTTCTTT
CDR3: CASTTAVNTEAFF

J: TRBJ2-7
D: TRBD1
V: TRBV7-6
size: many
DNA: TGTGCCAGCAGCTTAGTCCCCGGGACAGCAATCTACGAGCAGTACTTC
CDR3: CASSLVPGTAIYEQYF

J: TRBJ2-5
D: -
V: TRBV7-2
size: many
DNA: TGTGCCAGCAGCTTAGGCACGGGGCGAGAGACCCAGTACTTC
CDR3: CASSLGTGRETQYF

J: TRBJ1-1
D: -
V: TRBV10-3
size: few
DNA: TGTGCCATCAGTGAGTCTTTCGTGGGTGGGGCTTTCTTT
CDR3: CAISESFVGGAFF

J: TRBJ1-1
D: TRBD1
V: TRBV7-9
size: few
DNA: TGTGCCAGCAGCCCCGCGGGTACAGGGGGGAACACTGAAGCTTTCTTT
CDR3: CASSPAGTGGNTEAFF

J: TRBJ2-5
D: -
V: TRBV3-1
size: many
DNA: TGTGCCAGCAGCCAAGAACACGAGACCCAGTACTTC
CDR3: CASSQEHETQYF

J: TRBJ1-2
D: -
V: TRBV19
size: -
DNA: TGTGCCAGTAGTGCACCACAGAGACGGATTAACTATGGCTACACCTTC
CDR3: CASSAPQRRINYGYTF

J: TRBJ1-1
D: -
V: TRBV5-6
size: -
DNA: TGTGCCAGCAGCCCTCCGGCAGGGTACGAAGCTTTCTTT
CDR3: CASSPPAGYEAFF

J: TRBJ2-1
D: TRBD2
V: TRBV6-1
size: -
DNA: TGTGCCAGCAGGCCCTTATGGGGTACCGGGACTAGCGGAGGCGGCAATGAGCAGTTCTTC
CDR3: CASRPLWGTGTSGGGNEQFF

J: TRBJ2-7
D: TRBD1
V: TRBV29-1
size: many
DNA: TGCAGCGTTGAAGCACCGGAGGACAGGCCCTACGAGCAGTACTTC
CDR3: CSVEAPEDRPYEQYF